One and the same sample provided the 7 T cell receptor beta chains below, sequenced in a study of cytomegalovirus exposure and HLA in healthy donors. PCR used 60 Vbeta primers and 13 Jbeta primers. The assay was immunoSEQ multiplex PCR, and TCRdb's table has in-frame clones only and misses some. The repertoire holds some 160,000 clones, around 80% seen once, with 0.69% in the top ten. Sequenced input: PBMCs. These receptors all stem from a woman between 35 and 50 years old in good health and CMV-seronegative.

This chain links TRBV2 with TRBJ2-1; D is ambiguous. The length of the CDR3 is 14 residues. V lost 7 bases, J lost 6 bases, and 16 bases lay in between. In germline, CDR1 is SNHLY, CDR2 FYNNEI. The CDR3 loop is CASKPEHRVNEQFF. In nucleotides, the CDR3 is TGTGCCAGCAAGCCGGAACACAGAGTCAATGAGCAGTTCTTC.

Remarks on this clone: An end of the junction does not agree with germline; a read error may underlie this. The same CDR3 also results from other DNA sequences found in this sample. The chain links TRBV6-5 to TRBJ1-6; 8 bases align to TRBD1. Germline CDR1 MNHEY, CDR2 SVGAGI. The CDR3 has 14 amino acids. The CDR3 region is CASKQGAKNSPLHF. Written as DNA, the CDR3 is TGCGCCAGCAAGCAGGGGGCGAAGAATTCACCCCTCCACTTT.

The V call is TRBV6-6, the J call TRBJ2-7; TRBD2 might be the D (5 bases). Trimming removed 4 bases from V and 1 base from J, with 11 bases in between. The CDR3 length is 14 residues. The germline gives CDR1 MNHNY, CDR2 SVGAGI (reference sequence). CDR3 loop: CASSSPGSSYEQYF. The DNA of the CDR3 is TGTGCCAGCAGTTCGCCGGGGAGTTCCTACGAGCAGTACTTC.

This clone was found once. The chain recombines TRBV6-1 with TRBJ2-3; D unclear. The germline V gene encodes CDR1 MNHNS and CDR2 SASEGT. Trimming took 4 bases from V and 8 from J, leaving 13 bases between them. The CDR3 sequence is 13 residues long. For the CDR3, the DNA is TGTGCCAGCAGTGGGTCCCTTACTGGTACGCAGTATTTT. This gives the protein CASSGSLTGTQYF.

The chain combines TRBV10-3 with TRBJ2-3; TRBD1 is a possible D gene (5 bases). From germline, CDR1 is ENHRY and CDR2 SYGVKD. With 6 bases removed from V and 4 bases from J, the gap between germline ends came to 17 bases. This CDR3 spans 15 amino acids. The CDR3 nucleotides are TGTGCCATCAGCCGAGATCTAGGGGCGGCAGATACGCAGTATTTT. As protein: CAISRDLGAADTQYF.

This chain connects TRBV29-1 to TRBJ2-2; TRBD1 agrees at 10 bases. Germline V gene data show CDR1 as SQVTM and CDR2 as ANQGSEA. V lost 4 bases and J lost 4; bases outside the gene matches: 3. The CDR3 is 14 amino acids. CDR3 sequence reads: CSVVGQGLTGELFF. The CDR3 DNA reads TGCAGCGTTGTGGGACAGGGGCTCACCGGGGAGCTGTTTTTT.

This clone was observed a handful of times. V gene TRBV5-1 combines with J gene TRBJ2-7; 7 nucleotides align to TRBD2. The CDR3 is 13 residues long. V shed 4 bases and J 6 bases; nucleotides not matched to a gene: 7. Looked up from germline, CDR1 is SGHRS and CDR2 is YFSETQ. In DNA form, the CDR3 reads TGCGCCAGCAGCCCCACCCTAGCGGCCGAGCAGTACTTC. Translated: CASSPTLAAEQYF. The complete variable domain, with remaining parts taken from reference TRBV5-1 and TRBJ2-7, reads KAGVTQTPRYLIKTRGQQVTLSCSPISGHRSVSWYQQTPGQGLQFLFEYFSETQRNKGNFPGRFSGRQFSNSRSEMNVSTLELGDSALYLCASSPTLAAEQYFGPGTRLTVT.